What follows are 10 T cell receptor beta chains derived from one specimen sequenced in a study of OX40 agonist ivuxolimab in advanced cancers. Sequencing was performed with immunoSEQ multiplex PCR; in TCRdb, only in-frame clones are kept and a portion is missing. The data contain some 110,000 clones, around 90% of them singletons. Sequencing was performed on CD4+ or CD8+ T cells sorted from blood, taken in a trial of the OX40 agonist ivuxolimab. The receptors come from an adult with an advanced solid tumor such as melanoma, head and neck, liver or kidney cancer.

V is TRBV28 and J is TRBJ1-2; D remains unclear. Germline V gene lookup returns CDR1 MDHEN and CDR2 SYDVKM. CDR3 length: 13 residues. V was pared by 1 base and J by 7 bases, with 10 bases between. CDR3 DNA: TGTGCCAGCAGTTTATTGGCCCGGCGTGGCTACACCTTC. This translates into CASSLLARRGYTF.

The V and J genes are TRBV18 and TRBJ2-2; 9 positions match TRBD1. Germline CDR1 and CDR2: KGHSH and LQKENI. Trimming cost V 1 base and J 4 bases; bases outside gene matches: 4. The CDR3 is made up of 16 amino acids. CDR3 nucleotide sequence: TGTGCCAGCTCACCACGACAGGGGGGTAGCACCGGGGAGCTGTTTTTT. It is translated as CASSPRQGGSTGELFF.

This rearrangement joins TRBV28 to TRBJ1-6; 8 positions agree with TRBD1. The CDR3 consists of 14 residues. The ends lost 3 bases at V and 8 bases at J; junction bases unmatched: 3. Per germline, CDR1 MDHEN and CDR2 SYDVKM. CDR3 amino acids: CASSLGTGYSPLHF. CDR3 in DNA: TGTGCCAGCAGTTTGGGGACAGGCTATTCACCCCTCCACTTT.

V and J are TRBV7-9 and TRBJ1-3; no clear D gene. The CDR3 is made up of 14 amino acids. V was shortened by 5 bases and J by 4 bases, with 12 bases between the two germline ends. Germline CDR1 SEHNR, CDR2 FQNEAQ (reference sequence). The CDR3 bases are TGTGCCAGCAGCATCCCCGTGTTGGGAAACACCATATATTTT. It codes for CASSIPVLGNTIYF.

This clone has only a few counts. V and J are TRBV4-1 and TRBJ1-1; weak D call: TRBD1 (6 bases). CDR1 and CDR2 (germline): MGHRA, YSYEKL. The CDR3 has 14 amino acids. The V gene lost 1 base and the J gene lost 4 bases, with 10 bases spanning the gap. The CDR3 spells CASSQAKGGTEAFF. CDR3 sequence (DNA): TGCGCCAGCAGCCAAGCAAAGGGGGGCACTGAAGCTTTCTTT.

The CDR3 DNA reads as TGTGCCAGCAGCAAAACCAAGGGACAGGGGGCGCGTCAGCCCCAGCATTTT. Its protein product is CASSKTKGQGARQPQHF. The V gene is TRBV28, the J gene TRBJ1-5, with 12 nucleotides matching TRBD1. The CDR3 runs 17 residues. The germline V gene has CDR1 MDHEN and CDR2 SYDVKM. J gave up 6 bases and V 6 bases, and 12 bases lay outside the gene matches. The full variable domain, with the rest looked up from reference TRBV28 and TRBJ1-5, is DVKVTQSSRYLVKRTGEKVFLECVQDMDHENMFWYRQDPGLGLRLIYFSYDVKMKEKGDIPEGYSVSREKKERFSLILESASTNQTSMYLCASSKTKGQGARQPQHFGDGTRLSIL.

The chain is built from TRBV28 and TRBJ1-4; 7 bases agree with TRBD1. The CDR3 consists of 17 residues. J lost 6 bases, V lost 10 bases, and 20 bases had no gene match. The germline V gene has CDR1 MDHEN and CDR2 SYDVKM. CDR3 region: CATKTLGGRDMDEKLFF. In nucleotides, the CDR3 is TGTGCCACCAAAACTTTAGGGGGCAGGGACATGGATGAAAAACTGTTTTTT.

The chain carries TRBV28 and TRBJ2-2, with TRBD2 matching 10 bases. This CDR3 has 15 amino acids. CDR1 is MDHEN, CDR2 SYDVKM, per germline. With 3 bases clipped from V and 6 bases from J, the junction kept 4 bases outside the gene matches. Here the CDR3 DNA reads TGTGCCAGCAGTTTCTTCCTAGCGGGAGCCGGGGAGCTGTTTTTT. The encoded protein is CASSFFLAGAGELFF.

The genes are TRBV5-1 and TRBJ2-2; 11 bases fit TRBD1. Trimming removed 4 bases from V and 7 bases from J; junction bases left unmatched: 6. The CDR3 is made up of 15 amino acids. Germline loops: CDR1 SGHRS, CDR2 YFSETQ. The CDR3 protein is CASSPGQGVGGELFF. CDR3 in DNA: TGCGCCAGCAGCCCGGGACAGGGGGTTGGCGGGGAGCTGTTTTTT. The full variable domain, completed using reference TRBV5-1 and TRBJ2-2, is KAGVTQTPRYLIKTRGQQVTLSCSPISGHRSVSWYQQTPGQGLQFLFEYFSETQRNKGNFPGRFSGRQFSNSRSEMNVSTLELGDSALYLCASSPGQGVGGELFFGEGSRLTVL.

The chain joins TRBV29-1 to TRBJ2-3, with 10 bases matching TRBD2. CDR3 length: 14 residues. J was trimmed by 4 bases and V by 1 base; bases with no gene match: 2. Germline lookup yields CDR1 SQVTM and CDR2 ANQGSEA. The CDR3 coding sequence is TGCAGCGTTGAAGGTCTAGCGGGAGCAGATACGCAGTATTTT. It yields the protein CSVEGLAGADTQYF.